Following are 10 T cell receptor beta chains from one sample sequenced in a study of blood T cells in healthy people across ages (dated by TCRdb to the mid-2010s). The library relied on 5' RACE. Sequencing was carried out with an Illumina HiSeq 2500. A second 7 to 11 cycle PCR used a sample-barcoded 5' primer and a J-beta primer mix. TCRdb reanalyzed the raw reads on its own, using fastp at Q25 for trimming and MiXCR for clone calling, and kept in-frame beta chains. Rows with one shared CDR3 protein collapse into an entry with the most common genes and DNA. In this sample the table shows roughly 680,000 distinct CDR3 sequences, 45% to 50% of which occur a single time. Clones ranked in the top ten supply about 32% of the sample. Sequenced: blood. The receptors were sampled from a woman in her sixties or seventies in good health.

V is TRBV29-1 and J is TRBJ2-7, with D possibly TRBD1 on 6 matching bases. The germline gives CDR1 SQVTM, CDR2 ANQGSEA. Trimming took off 4 bases at V and 5 bases at J, with 18 bases between the two ends. The CDR3 has 14 residues. This CDR3 is CSVAGTSLIHEQYF. For the CDR3, the DNA is TGCAGCGTTGCCGGGACATCCTTGATCCACGAGCAGTACTTC.

At least ten counts were recorded for this clonotype. This chain connects TRBV5-1 to TRBJ2-7; D may be TRBD1 (6 bases). Looked up from germline, CDR1 is SGHRS and CDR2 is YFSETQ. Trimming pared 4 bases from V and 0 bases from J, leaving 14 bases between. CDR3 length equals 15 residues. CDR3 sequence: CASSLTGTNSYEQYF. In nucleotides, the CDR3 is TGCGCCAGCAGCCTAACCGGGACAAACTCCTACGAGCAGTACTTC.

The chain carries TRBV27 and TRBJ2-1; TRBD1 matches at 9 bases. From germline, CDR1 is MNHEY and CDR2 SMNVEV (reference sequence). V shed 3 bases and J 7 bases; nucleotides not matched to a gene: 19. CDR3 length: 19 amino acids. The CDR3 sequence: CASSFLEPIPGQGSNEQFF. The CDR3 bases are TGTGCCAGCAGTTTCCTCGAACCCATTCCGGGACAGGGATCGAATGAGCAGTTCTTC.

The chain carries TRBV29-1 and TRBJ2-1; 8 bases line up with TRBD2. CDR3 length equals 13 residues. Germline trimming cut 6 bases from V and 4 bases from J; bases unmatched to any gene: 5. Germline loops: CDR1 SQVTM, CDR2 ANQGSEA. CDR3 protein: CSVQRGRYNEQFF. For the CDR3, the DNA is TGCAGCGTGCAGCGGGGGAGATACAATGAGCAGTTCTTC.

This clonotype was seen a few times. The V call is TRBV15, the J call TRBJ2-5, with D perhaps matching TRBD1 (6 bases). The germline gives CDR1 LNHNV, CDR2 YYDKDF (reference sequence). This CDR3 is 16 amino acids long. V lost 1 base and J 4 bases, leaving 16 bases between the germline ends. Here the CDR3 DNA reads TGTGCCACCAGCAGAGGATCGGCAGGGGCTGTAGAGACCCAGTACTTC. Translating it yields CATSRGSAGAVETQYF. Full variable domain (remainder filled in from reference TRBV15 and TRBJ2-5): DAMVIQNPRYQVTQFGKPVTLSCSQTLNHNVMYWYQQKSSQAPKLLFHYYDKDFNNEADTPDNFQSRRPNTSFCFLDIRSPGLGDTAMYLCATSRGSAGAVETQYFGPGTRLLVL.

This rearrangement joins TRBV4-3 to TRBJ2-5; D is unclear. CDR3 length: 13 residues. V dropped 2 bases and J dropped 5 bases, with 9 bases sitting between them. Germline V gene sequence: CDR1 LGHNA, CDR2 YSLEER. In DNA form, the CDR3 reads TGCGCCAGCAGCCAAAGAAGCCGGGAGACCCAGTACTTC. Its translation: CASSQRSRETQYF.

This clonotype was seen once. CDR3 protein: CSVAFKVGELFF. CDR3 DNA sequence: TGCAGCGTTGCTTTTAAGGTCGGGGAGCTGTTTTTT. The chain carries TRBV29-1 and TRBJ2-2; D is ambiguous. Per the germline V gene, CDR1 is SQVTM and CDR2 is ANQGSEA. The CDR3 spans 12 residues. V lost 4 bases and J lost 7, with 10 bases in between.

The rearrangement uses TRBV20-1 and TRBJ2-1; weak D call: TRBD1 (6 bases). The CDR3 runs 14 residues. The germline V gene has CDR1 DFQATT and CDR2 SNEGSKA (reference sequence). The V end was cut by 3 bases, the J end by 9 bases, with 18 bases between. Here the CDR3 DNA reads TGCAGTGCTAGCCGGGACACCCGGGCGGGTGAGCAGTTCTTC. The encoded protein is CSASRDTRAGEQFF.

CDR3: CASSLSSGHRGYTF. CDR3 DNA sequence: TGTGCCAGCAGTTTATCCTCGGGACATAGGGGCTACACCTTC. The chain has TRBV27 and TRBJ1-2, with a tentative D call TRBD1 (6 bases). V was cut by 0 bases and J by 8 bases, with 13 bases left in between. In germline, CDR1 is MNHEY, CDR2 SMNVEV (reference sequence). CDR3 length: 14 residues.

The chain carries TRBV7-2 and TRBJ2-3, with D uncertain. The germline CDR1 and CDR2 sequences are SGHTA and FQGNSA. The CDR3 is made up of 13 amino acids. V was clipped by 3 bases and J by 6 bases, with 10 bases between them. For the CDR3, the DNA is TGTGCCAGCAGCTTGCAGCCCGGGGATACGCAGTATTTT. Translated, it gives CASSLQPGDTQYF. The full variable domain, rest sourced from reference TRBV7-2 and TRBJ2-3, is GAGVSQSPSNKVTEKGKDVELRCDPISGHTALYWYRQSLGQGLEFLIYFQGNSAPDKSGLPSDRFSAERTGGSVSTLTIQRTQQEDSAVYLCASSLQPGDTQYFGPGTRLTVL.